This T cell receptor beta chain was identified in a study of blood T cells in healthy people across ages. Findings and limits, study-wide: Expanded clonotype shifts may have been confounded, as the donors had an unknown CMV status.

Combining a sample-barcoded 5' primer with a J-beta primer mix, a second PCR ran for 7 to 11 cycles. All cDNA molecules were each tagged by a template-switch adaptor with 12 random nucleotides. One entry per CDR3 protein, called by TCRdb with MiXCR from the 5' RACE reads. In the table there are some 780,000 distinct CDR3 sequences, roughly 56% of which are singletons. CDR3 length: 14 amino acids. Germline V lookup: CDR1 DFQATT, CDR2 SNEGSKA (reference sequence). With regard to this clonotype: What it binds is not known.

The sequenced material came from blood. The source of this sequence is a middle-aged man in good health. The genes are TRBV20-1 and TRBJ2-4, with 13 positions matching TRBD2. The DNA matches TRBJ2-5 better at its end, which makes the J call doubtful. The CDR3 is CSGELAGGPGTQYF. CDR3 sequence (DNA): TGCAGTGGAGAACTAGCGGGAGGGCCCGGGACCCAGTACTTC.